The clone carrying this TCR beta chain was seen many times. V lost 5 bases to trimming and J lost 5 bases; unmatched junction nucleotides: 11. The length of the CDR3 is 17 residues. Germline CDR1 reads DFQATT; CDR2 reads SNEGSKA (reference sequence). The data originate from a study of identical twins. TCRdb re-derived calls from the 5' RACE reads in MiXCR, one entry per CDR3 protein. This table holds 600,000 to 800,000 distinct CDR3 sequences, over 20% found once. These data also formed part of another study, on T cells expressing NK-cell markers.

Source material: PBMCs. The chain uses TRBV20-1 and TRBJ2-4; 14 bases match TRBD2. This receptor was identified in a woman younger than 35 in good health. The DNA of the CDR3 is TGCAGTGCTGCCCCGACTAGCGGGAGGGCCGGGGAAAACATTCAGTACTTC. Its translation: CSAAPTSGRAGENIQYF.